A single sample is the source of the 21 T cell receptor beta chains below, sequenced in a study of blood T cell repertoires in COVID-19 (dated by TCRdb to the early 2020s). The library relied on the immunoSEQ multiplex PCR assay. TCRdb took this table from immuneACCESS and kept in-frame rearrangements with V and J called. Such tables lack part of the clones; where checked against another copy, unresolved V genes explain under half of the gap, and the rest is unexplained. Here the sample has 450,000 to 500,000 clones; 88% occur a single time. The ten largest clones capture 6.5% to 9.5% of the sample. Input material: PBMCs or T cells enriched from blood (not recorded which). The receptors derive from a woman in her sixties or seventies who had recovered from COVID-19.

The CDR3 spells CASSYRWDSPPDTQYF. The DNA of the CDR3 is TGTGCCAGCAGTTACAGGTGGGACTCCCCCCCAGATACGCAGTATTTT. The rearrangement joins TRBV6-5 to TRBJ2-3; D may be TRBD2 (6 bases). Trimming cost V 2 bases and J 4 bases, with 16 bases left between them. The CDR3 contains 16 residues. Germline V gene sequence: CDR1 MNHEY, CDR2 SVGAGI.

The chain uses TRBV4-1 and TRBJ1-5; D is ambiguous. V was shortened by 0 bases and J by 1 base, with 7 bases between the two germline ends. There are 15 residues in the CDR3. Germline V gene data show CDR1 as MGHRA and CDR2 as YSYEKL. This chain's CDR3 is CASSQELGSNQPQHF. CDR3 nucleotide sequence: TGCGCCAGCAGCCAAGAGCTCGGGAGCAATCAGCCCCAGCATTTT.

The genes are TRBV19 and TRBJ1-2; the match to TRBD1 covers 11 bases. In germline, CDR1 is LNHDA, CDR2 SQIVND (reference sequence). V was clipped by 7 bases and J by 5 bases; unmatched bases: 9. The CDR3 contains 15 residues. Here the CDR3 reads CASTSPGQGEYGYTF. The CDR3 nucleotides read TGTGCCAGTACATCCCCGGGACAGGGGGAGTATGGCTACACCTTC. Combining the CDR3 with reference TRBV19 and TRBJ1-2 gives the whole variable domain DGGITQSPKYLFRKEGQNVTLSCEQNLNHDAMYWYRQDPGQGLRLIYYSQIVNDFQKGDIAEGYSVSREKKESFPLTVTSAQKNPTAFYLCASTSPGQGEYGYTFGSGTRLTVV.

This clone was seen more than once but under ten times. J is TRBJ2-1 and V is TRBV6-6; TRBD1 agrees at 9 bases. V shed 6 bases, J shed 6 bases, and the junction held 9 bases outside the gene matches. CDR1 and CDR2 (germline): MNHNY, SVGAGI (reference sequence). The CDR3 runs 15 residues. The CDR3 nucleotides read TGTGCCAGCAGCCCCCGGGACAGGGACGCCAATGAGCAGTTCTTC. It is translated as CASSPRDRDANEQFF.

This CDR3 reads CASSPRNSPHQETQYF. CDR3 DNA: TGTGCCAGCTCACCACGAAATAGTCCCCATCAAGAGACCCAGTACTTC. The chain links TRBV18 to TRBJ2-5; D is undetermined. The CDR3 is 16 residues long. Trimming took off 1 base at V and 2 bases at J, with 14 bases between the two ends. The germline V gene encodes CDR1 KGHSH and CDR2 LQKENI.

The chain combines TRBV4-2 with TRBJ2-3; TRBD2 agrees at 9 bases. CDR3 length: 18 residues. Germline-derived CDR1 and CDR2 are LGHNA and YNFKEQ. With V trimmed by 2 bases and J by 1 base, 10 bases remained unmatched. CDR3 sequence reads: CASSQRASGAGGTDTQYF. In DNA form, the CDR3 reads TGTGCCAGCAGCCAACGGGCTAGCGGGGCCGGGGGCACAGATACGCAGTATTTT.

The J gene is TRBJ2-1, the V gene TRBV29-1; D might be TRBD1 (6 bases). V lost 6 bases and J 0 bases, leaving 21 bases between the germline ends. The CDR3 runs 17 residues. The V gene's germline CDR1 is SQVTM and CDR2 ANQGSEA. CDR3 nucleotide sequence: TGCAGCGTAGTCCGGGACACCCTTTTAAGCTCCTACAATGAGCAGTTCTTC. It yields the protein CSVVRDTLLSSYNEQFF.

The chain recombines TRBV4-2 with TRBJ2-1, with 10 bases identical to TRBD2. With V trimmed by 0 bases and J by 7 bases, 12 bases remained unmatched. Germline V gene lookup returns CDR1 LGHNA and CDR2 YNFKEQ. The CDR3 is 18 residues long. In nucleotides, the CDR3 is TGTGCCAGCAGCCAAGAGAGCTACGCTAGCGGGGGTGGGAATGAGCAGTTCTTC. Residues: CASSQESYASGGGNEQFF.

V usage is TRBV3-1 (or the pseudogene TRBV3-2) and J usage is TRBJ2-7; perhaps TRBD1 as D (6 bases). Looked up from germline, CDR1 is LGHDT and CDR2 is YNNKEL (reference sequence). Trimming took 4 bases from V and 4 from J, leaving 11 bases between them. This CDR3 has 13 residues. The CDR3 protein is CASSPNTGYEQYF. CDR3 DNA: TGTGCCAGCAGCCCGAATACAGGGTACGAGCAGTACTTC.

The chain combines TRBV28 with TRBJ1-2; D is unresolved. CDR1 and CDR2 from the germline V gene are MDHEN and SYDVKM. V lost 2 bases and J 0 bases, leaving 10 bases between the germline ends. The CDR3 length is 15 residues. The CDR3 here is CASSLASTANYGYTF. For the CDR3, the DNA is TGTGCCAGCAGTTTAGCCAGCACAGCTAACTATGGCTACACCTTC.

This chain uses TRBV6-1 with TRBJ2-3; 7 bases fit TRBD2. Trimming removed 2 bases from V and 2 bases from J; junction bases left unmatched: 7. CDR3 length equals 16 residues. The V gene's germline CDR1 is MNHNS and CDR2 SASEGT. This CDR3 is CASSEWASGFTDTQYF. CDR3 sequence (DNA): TGTGCCAGCAGTGAATGGGCTAGCGGATTCACAGATACGCAGTATTTT.

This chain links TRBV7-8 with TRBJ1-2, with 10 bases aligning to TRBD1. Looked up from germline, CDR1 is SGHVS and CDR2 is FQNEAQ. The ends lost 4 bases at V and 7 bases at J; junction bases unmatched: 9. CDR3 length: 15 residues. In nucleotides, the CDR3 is TGTGCCAGCAGCTATCGGGACAGGGGATCGTCTGGCTACACCTTC. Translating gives CASSYRDRGSSGYTF.

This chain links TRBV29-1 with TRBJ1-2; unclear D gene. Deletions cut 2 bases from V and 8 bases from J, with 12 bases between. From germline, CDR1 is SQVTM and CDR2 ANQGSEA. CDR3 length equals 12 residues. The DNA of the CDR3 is TGCAGCGTTGAACGACAACCCCTGGGCTACACCTTC. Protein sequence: CSVERQPLGYTF.

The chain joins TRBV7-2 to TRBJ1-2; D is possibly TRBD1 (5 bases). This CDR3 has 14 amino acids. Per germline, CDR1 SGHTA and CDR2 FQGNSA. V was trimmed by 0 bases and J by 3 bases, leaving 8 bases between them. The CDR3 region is CASSLATGDYGYTF. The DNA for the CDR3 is TGTGCCAGCAGCTTAGCCACGGGGGACTATGGCTACACCTTC.

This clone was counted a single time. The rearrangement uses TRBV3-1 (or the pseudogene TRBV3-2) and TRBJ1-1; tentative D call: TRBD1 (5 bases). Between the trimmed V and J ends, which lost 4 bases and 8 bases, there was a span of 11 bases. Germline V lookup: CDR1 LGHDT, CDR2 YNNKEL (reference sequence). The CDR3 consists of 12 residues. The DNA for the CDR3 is TGTGCCAGCAGCCCGCCTGACAGAGAAGCTTTCTTT. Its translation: CASSPPDREAFF.

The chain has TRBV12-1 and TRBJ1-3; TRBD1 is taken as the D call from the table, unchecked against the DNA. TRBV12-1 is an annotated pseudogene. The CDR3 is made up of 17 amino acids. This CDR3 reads CASSTDPGHFSGNTIYF. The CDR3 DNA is TGTGCCAGCAGCACGGACCCGGGACATTTCTCTGGAAACACCATATATTTT.

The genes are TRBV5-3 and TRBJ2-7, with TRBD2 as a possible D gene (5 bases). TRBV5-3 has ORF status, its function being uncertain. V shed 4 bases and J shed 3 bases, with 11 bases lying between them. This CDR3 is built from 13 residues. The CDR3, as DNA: TGTGCCAGAAGCCCCCGAGAGGGCTACGAGCAGTACGTC. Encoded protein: CARSPREGYEQYV.

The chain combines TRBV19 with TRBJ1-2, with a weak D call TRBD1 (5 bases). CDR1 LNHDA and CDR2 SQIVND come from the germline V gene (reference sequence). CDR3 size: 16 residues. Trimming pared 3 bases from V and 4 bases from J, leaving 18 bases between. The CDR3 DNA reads TGTGCCAGTAGTATTCAGACAGTCGCGTCCCTCTATGGCTACACCTTC. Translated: CASSIQTVASLYGYTF.

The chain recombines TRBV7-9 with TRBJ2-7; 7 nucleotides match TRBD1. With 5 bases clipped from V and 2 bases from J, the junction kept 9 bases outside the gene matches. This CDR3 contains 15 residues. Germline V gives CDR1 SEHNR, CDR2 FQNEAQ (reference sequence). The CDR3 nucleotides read TGTGCCAGCAGCCAGCCGGGACAGCCAACCTACGAGCAGTACTTC. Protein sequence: CASSQPGQPTYEQYF.

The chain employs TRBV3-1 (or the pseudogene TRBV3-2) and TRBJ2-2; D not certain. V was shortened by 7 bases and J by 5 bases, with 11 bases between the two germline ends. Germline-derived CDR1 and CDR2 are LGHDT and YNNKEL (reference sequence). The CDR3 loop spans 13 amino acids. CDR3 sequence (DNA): TGTGCCAGCACGGGTTTCCCAACCGGGGAGCTGTTTTTT. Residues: CASTGFPTGELFF.

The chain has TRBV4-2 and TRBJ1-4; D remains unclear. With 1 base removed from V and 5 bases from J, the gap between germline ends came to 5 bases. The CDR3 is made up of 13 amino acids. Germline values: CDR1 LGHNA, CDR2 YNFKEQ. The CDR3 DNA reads TGTGCCAGCAGCCAAGGCGGAAATGAAAAACTGTTTTTT. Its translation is CASSQGGNEKLFF.